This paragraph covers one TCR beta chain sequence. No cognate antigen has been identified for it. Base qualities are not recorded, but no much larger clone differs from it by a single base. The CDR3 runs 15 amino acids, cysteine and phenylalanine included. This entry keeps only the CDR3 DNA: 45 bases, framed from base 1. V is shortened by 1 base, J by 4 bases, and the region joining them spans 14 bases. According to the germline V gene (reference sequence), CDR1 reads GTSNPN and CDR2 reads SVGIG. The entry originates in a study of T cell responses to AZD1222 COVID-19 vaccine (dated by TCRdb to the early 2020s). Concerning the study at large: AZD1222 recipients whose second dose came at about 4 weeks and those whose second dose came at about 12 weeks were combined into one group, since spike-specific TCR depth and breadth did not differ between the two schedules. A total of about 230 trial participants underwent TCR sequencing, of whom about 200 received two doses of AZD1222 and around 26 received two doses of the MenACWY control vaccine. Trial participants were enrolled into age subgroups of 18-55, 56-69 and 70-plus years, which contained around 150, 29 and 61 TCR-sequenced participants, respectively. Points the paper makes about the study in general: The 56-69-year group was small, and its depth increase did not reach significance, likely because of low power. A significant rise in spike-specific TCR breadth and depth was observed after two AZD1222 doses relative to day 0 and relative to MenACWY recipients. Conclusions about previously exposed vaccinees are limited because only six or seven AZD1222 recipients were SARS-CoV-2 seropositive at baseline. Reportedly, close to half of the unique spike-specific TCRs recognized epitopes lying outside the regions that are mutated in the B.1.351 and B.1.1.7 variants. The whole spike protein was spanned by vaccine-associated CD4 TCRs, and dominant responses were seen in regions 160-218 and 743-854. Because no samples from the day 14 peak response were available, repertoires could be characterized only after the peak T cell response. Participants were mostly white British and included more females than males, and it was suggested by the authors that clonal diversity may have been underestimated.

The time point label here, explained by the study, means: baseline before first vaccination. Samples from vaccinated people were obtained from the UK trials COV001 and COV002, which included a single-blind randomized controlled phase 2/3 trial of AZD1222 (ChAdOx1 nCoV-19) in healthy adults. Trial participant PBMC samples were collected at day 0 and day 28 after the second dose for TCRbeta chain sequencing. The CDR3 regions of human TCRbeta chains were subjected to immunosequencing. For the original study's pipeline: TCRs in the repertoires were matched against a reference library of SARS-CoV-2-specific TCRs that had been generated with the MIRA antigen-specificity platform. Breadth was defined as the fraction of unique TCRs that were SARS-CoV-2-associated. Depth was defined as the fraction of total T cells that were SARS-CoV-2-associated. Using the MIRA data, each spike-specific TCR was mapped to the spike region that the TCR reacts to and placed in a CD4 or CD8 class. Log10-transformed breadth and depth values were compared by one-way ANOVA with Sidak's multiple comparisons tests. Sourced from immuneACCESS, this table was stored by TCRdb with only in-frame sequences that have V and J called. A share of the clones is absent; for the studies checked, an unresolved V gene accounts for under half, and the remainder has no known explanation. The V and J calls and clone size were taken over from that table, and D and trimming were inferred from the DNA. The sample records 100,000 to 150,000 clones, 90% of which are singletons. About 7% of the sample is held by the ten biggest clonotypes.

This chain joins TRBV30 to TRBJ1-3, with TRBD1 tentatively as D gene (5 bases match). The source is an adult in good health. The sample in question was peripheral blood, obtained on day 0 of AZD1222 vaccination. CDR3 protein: CAWSAAPGRGNTIYF. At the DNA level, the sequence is TGTGCCTGGAGTGCGGCTCCAGGGCGAGGAAACACCATATATTTT. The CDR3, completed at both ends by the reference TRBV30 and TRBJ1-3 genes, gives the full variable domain SQTIHQWPATLVQPVGSPLSLECTVEGTSNPNLYWYRQAAGRGLQLLFYSVGIGQISSEVPQNLSASRPQDRQFILSSKKLLLSDSGFYLCAWSAAPGRGNTIYFGEGSWLTVV.